These 2 T cell receptor beta chains originate from one sample sequenced in a study of blood T cell repertoires in COVID-19. Assay used: immunoSEQ multiplex PCR; TCRdb lists only in-frame clones, some missing. The sample contains 200,000 to 250,000 clones, roughly 79% of which appear only once. The sample comprised peripheral blood. The source is a woman aged 80 or over with COVID-19, enrolled during active disease.

This chain links TRBV9 with TRBJ1-4; 12 bases fit TRBD1. V lost 4 bases to trimming and J lost 3 bases; unmatched junction nucleotides: 4. The CDR3 contains 16 residues. CDR1 SGDLS and CDR2 YYNGEE come from the germline V gene. CDR3 loop: CASSPRDRGPNEKLFF. The DNA of the CDR3 is TGTGCCAGCAGCCCCCGGGACAGGGGGCCTAATGAAAAACTGTTTTTT.

The chain uses TRBV10-3 and TRBJ1-5; no definite D call. V was pared by 3 bases and J by 0 bases, with 6 bases between. Germline V gene sequence: CDR1 ENHRY, CDR2 SYGVKD. CDR3 length: 14 residues. The CDR3 region is CAISDLYSNQPQHF. The DNA for the CDR3 is TGTGCCATCAGTGACTTATATAGCAATCAGCCCCAGCATTTT.